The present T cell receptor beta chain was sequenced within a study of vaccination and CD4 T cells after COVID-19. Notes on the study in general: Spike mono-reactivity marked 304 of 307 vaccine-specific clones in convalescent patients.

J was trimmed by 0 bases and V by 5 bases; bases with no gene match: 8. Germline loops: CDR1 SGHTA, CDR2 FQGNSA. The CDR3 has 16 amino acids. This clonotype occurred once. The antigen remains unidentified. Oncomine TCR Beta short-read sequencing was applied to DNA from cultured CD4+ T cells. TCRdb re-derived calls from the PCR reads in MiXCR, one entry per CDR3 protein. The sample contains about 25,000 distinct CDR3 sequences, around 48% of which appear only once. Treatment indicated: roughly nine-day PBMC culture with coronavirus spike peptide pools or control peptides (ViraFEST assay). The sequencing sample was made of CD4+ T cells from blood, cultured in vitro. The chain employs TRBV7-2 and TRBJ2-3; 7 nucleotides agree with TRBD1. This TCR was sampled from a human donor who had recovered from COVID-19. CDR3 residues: CASSPDRLLSTDTQYF. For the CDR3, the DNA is TGTGCCAGCAGCCCGGACAGGTTGCTCAGCACAGATACGCAGTATTTT. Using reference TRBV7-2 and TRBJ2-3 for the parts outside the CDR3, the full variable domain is GAGVSQSPSNKVTEKGKDVELRCDPISGHTALYWYRQSLGQGLEFLIYFQGNSAPDKSGLPSDRFSAERTGGSVSTLTIQRTQQEDSAVYLCASSPDRLLSTDTQYFGPGTRLTVL.